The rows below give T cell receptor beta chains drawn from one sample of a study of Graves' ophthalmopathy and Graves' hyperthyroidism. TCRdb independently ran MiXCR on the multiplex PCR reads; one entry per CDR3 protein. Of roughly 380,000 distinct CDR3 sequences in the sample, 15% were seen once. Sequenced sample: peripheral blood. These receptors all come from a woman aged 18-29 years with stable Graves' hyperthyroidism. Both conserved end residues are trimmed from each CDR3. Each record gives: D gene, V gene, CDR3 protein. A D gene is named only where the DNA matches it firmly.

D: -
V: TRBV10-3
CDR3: AISESGVRTYEQY

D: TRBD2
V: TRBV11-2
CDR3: ASTAPGSGDQETQY

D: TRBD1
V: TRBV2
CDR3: ATRDRVNTEAF

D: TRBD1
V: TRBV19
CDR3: ASSMWNRGGGEAF

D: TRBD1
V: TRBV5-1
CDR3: ASNTGTAALADYT

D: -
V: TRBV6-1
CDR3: ASSVTDYGYT

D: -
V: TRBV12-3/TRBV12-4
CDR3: ASTQDPSSYEQY

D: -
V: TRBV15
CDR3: ATSRDRGGLQPLH

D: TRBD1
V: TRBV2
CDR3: ASRDRGRDEAF

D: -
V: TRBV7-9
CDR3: ASSLGRGRQETQY

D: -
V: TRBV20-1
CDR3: SALPVGATEAF

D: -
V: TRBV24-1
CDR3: ATSDSAVGVNQPQH

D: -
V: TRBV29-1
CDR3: SAGGGTEAF

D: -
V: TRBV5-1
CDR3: ASSATQGNGYT

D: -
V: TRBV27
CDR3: ASRGIAAPPGANVLT

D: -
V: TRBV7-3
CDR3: ASSLDAGSGNTIY

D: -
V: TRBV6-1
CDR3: ASVRGGKDTEAF

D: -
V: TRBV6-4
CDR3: ASTEHPRSPEAF

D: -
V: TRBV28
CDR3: ASSQSNDFSNVLT

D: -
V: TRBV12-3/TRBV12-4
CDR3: ASSPGIGNSPLH

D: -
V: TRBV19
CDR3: ASKHDRDLTDTQY

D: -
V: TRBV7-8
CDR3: ASSVTGGGQPQH

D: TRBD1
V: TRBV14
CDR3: ASSLQGAENIQY

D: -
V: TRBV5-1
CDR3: ASSLRNRDLNYGYT

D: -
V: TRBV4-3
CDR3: ASSPTAPRQENYGYT

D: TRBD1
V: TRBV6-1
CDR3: ASSGGTGGLKAQH

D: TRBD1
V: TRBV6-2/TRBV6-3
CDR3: ASSSGQGATNEQY

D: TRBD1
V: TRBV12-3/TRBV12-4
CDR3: ASRPNRGWNQPQH

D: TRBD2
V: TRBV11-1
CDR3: ASSRSAGAYSYEQY

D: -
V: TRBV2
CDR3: ASSGSETSQETQY

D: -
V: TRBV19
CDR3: ASNHGSTGNQPQH

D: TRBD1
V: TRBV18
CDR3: ASSPTPGQGTTEAF

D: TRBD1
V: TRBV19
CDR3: ASSILPLQGAPGANVLT

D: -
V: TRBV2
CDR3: ASSESGNIQY

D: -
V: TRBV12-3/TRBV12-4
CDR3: ASSPLGGAYEQY

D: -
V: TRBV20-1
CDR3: STPLGGRDTEAF

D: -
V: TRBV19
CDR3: ASSIWGYSEAF

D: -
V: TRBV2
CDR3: ASRGFQQETQY

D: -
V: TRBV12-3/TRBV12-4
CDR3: ASRLGVTEAF

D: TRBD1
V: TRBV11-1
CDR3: ASSLRQGSHWGTEAF